The 22 T cell receptor beta chains given below trace back to one sample, sequenced in a study of shared clonotypes between healthy human individuals. Libraries were prepared by immunoSEQ multiplex PCR; TCRdb keeps only in-frame clonotypes and omits some of them. The profile shows roughly 2.4 million clones, approximately 94% of them singletons. Sequenced sample: naive CD4+ T cells sorted from blood. As for subset: CD45RA+ positively selected. These receptor sequences come from a man younger than 35 in good health.

The chain carries TRBV9 and TRBJ2-2; 7 nucleotides line up with TRBD1. The CDR3 runs to 14 residues. With V trimmed by 4 bases and J by 6 bases, 6 bases remained unmatched. Germline CDR1 SGDLS, CDR2 YYNGEE. Written as DNA, the CDR3 is TGTGCCAGCAGCTTTGGGACAGTCTCCGGGGAGCTGTTTTTT. It is translated as CASSFGTVSGELFF. Supplemented by reference TRBV9 and TRBJ2-2, the full variable domain reads DSGVTQTPKHLITATGQRVTLRCSPRSGDLSVYWYQQSLDQGLQFLIQYYNGEERAKGNILERFSAQQFPDLHSELNLSSLELGDSALYFCASSFGTVSGELFFGEGSRLTVL.

Notes on this clone: This sample includes further DNA sequences coding for the same CDR3. V is TRBV2 and J is TRBJ2-3; D call uncertain. The V and J ends lost 8 bases and 2 bases respectively, with 5 bases between them. Germline V gene sequence: CDR1 SNHLY, CDR2 FYNNEI. The CDR3 loop spans 11 amino acids. The CDR3 loop is CASGYTDTQYF. DNA of the CDR3: TGTGCCAGCGGATACACAGATACGCAGTATTTT.

The rearrangement joins TRBV6-6 to TRBJ2-7; D is possibly TRBD1 or TRBD2 (5 bases each). The ends were cut back, 2 bases at V and 6 bases at J, with 8 bases in the middle. The CDR3 runs 12 residues. The germline V gene has CDR1 MNHNY and CDR2 SVGAGI (reference sequence). The CDR3: CASSYGGVEQYF. Here the CDR3 DNA reads TGTGCCAGCAGTTACGGGGGTGTCGAGCAGTACTTC.

A remark on this clone: Distinct nucleotide sequences in the sample also encode this CDR3. The chain uses TRBV7-2 and TRBJ1-5; no reliable D call. Per the germline V gene, CDR1 is SGHTA and CDR2 is FQGNSA. The CDR3 consists of 13 residues. V was pared by 1 base and J by 7 bases, with 8 bases between. Here the CDR3 DNA reads TGTGCCAGCAGCTTAGAGGGATGGCAGCCCCAGCATTTT. Translated: CASSLEGWQPQHF.

The rearrangement uses TRBV7-2 and TRBJ2-7, with D perhaps given as TRBD1 or TRBD2 (5 bases each). The CDR3 length is 14 residues. The ends were cut back, 4 bases at V and 2 bases at J, with 12 bases in the middle. Per the germline V gene, CDR1 is SGHTA and CDR2 is FQGNSA. The CDR3 nucleotides are TGTGCCAGCAGCTCTGGGTGGGGGACCTACGAGCAGTACTTC. It specifies CASSSGWGTYEQYF. The whole variable domain, filled in from reference TRBV7-2 and TRBJ2-7, reads GAGVSQSPSNKVTEKGKDVELRCDPISGHTALYWYRQSLGQGLEFLIYFQGNSAPDKSGLPSDRFSAERTGGSVSTLTIQRTQQEDSAVYLCASSSGWGTYEQYFGPGTRLTVT.

A note on this clone: Other DNA sequences in this specimen translate into the identical CDR3. The V gene is TRBV19, the J gene TRBJ1-5; TRBD1 matches at 8 bases. The germline V gene encodes CDR1 LNHDA and CDR2 SQIVND (reference sequence). Germline trimming cut 4 bases from V and 7 bases from J; bases unmatched to any gene: 6. The CDR3 is 14 amino acids. DNA for the CDR3: TGTGCCAGTAGTACGACAGGGGTCAACCAGCCCCAGCATTTT. Translated: CASSTTGVNQPQHF.

Only one count was recorded for this clone. The rearrangement joins TRBV6-6 to TRBJ1-6; D gene unclear. This CDR3 has 11 amino acids. The germline V and J ends were trimmed by 6 bases and 7 bases, with 4 bases remaining between them. CDR1 MNHNY and CDR2 SVGAGI come from the germline V gene (reference sequence). In DNA, the CDR3 is TGTGCCAGCAGGACCAATTCACCCCTCCACTTT. Translated, it gives CASRTNSPLHF.

This chain joins TRBV7-9 and TRBJ1-2; D may be TRBD1 (6 bases). Trimming left V 5 bases short and J 5 bases short, with 21 bases between. The germline gives CDR1 SEHNR, CDR2 FQNEAQ (reference sequence). CDR3 length: 16 amino acids. CDR3 bases: TGTGCCAGCAGCCAAAATCTGGGGGGCGCATCTTATGGCTACACCTTC. It translates to CASSQNLGGASYGYTF.

The V call is TRBV5-1, the J call TRBJ1-6; the D gene is possibly TRBD1 (5 bases). The length of the CDR3 is 13 residues. The germline V gene has CDR1 SGHRS and CDR2 YFSETQ. The V and J ends lost 0 bases and 11 bases respectively, with 9 bases between them. Written as DNA, the CDR3 is TGCGCCAGCAGCTTGGTAGGGGTTACACCCCTCCACTTT. Its protein product is CASSLVGVTPLHF.

The rearrangement uses TRBV5-1 and TRBJ2-5; 9 bases map to TRBD2. Trimming at V came to 7 bases and at J to 3 bases, leaving 13 bases not matched to a gene. From germline, CDR1 is SGHRS and CDR2 YFSETQ. The CDR3 is made up of 16 amino acids. The CDR3 region has the DNA TGCGCCAGCGGCCTGGGTAGCGGGAGAGTAGAAGAGACCCAGTACTTC. As protein: CASGLGSGRVEETQYF.

The CDR3 protein is CASSTDGGRLHEQYF. The CDR3 DNA is TGTGCCAGCAGCACCGATGGCGGGAGGCTCCACGAGCAGTACTTC. This chain links TRBV5-4 with TRBJ2-5; 8 bases map to TRBD2. The J call may be wrong; the DNA end is better matched by TRBJ2-7. CDR1 SGHNT and CDR2 YYREEE come from the germline V gene (reference sequence). This CDR3 has 15 residues.

J is TRBJ2-1 and V is TRBV9, with D perhaps matching TRBD2 (6 bases). Germline values: CDR1 SGDLS, CDR2 YYNGEE. Trimming removed 1 base from V and 0 bases from J, with 23 bases in between. The length of the CDR3 is 20 residues. The CDR3 coding sequence is TGTGCCAGCAGCGTAATCCCGGGACTGAGAGTGACTAGCTCCTACAATGAGCAGTTCTTC. This gives the protein CASSVIPGLRVTSSYNEQFF. Together with reference TRBV9 and TRBJ2-1, the CDR3 gives the full variable domain: DSGVTQTPKHLITATGQRVTLRCSPRSGDLSVYWYQQSLDQGLQFLIQYYNGEERAKGNILERFSAQQFPDLHSELNLSSLELGDSALYFCASSVIPGLRVTSSYNEQFFGPGTRLTVL.

As for this clone: Within the sample, other DNA sequences also encode this same CDR3. The chain joins TRBV5-4 to TRBJ1-6, with a tentative D call TRBD1 (5 bases). Germline CDR1 reads SGHNT; CDR2 reads YYREEE (reference sequence). The V gene lost 3 bases and the J gene lost 5 bases, with 9 bases spanning the gap. The CDR3 extends over 14 amino acids. This CDR3 is CASSSGTNNSPLHF. The DNA for the CDR3 is TGTGCCAGCAGCTCCGGGACCAATAATTCACCCCTCCACTTT.

The chain carries TRBV30 and TRBJ1-1, with D perhaps matching TRBD1 (5 bases). The CDR3 covers 16 residues. V was shortened by 5 bases and J by 5 bases, with 24 bases between the two germline ends. CDR1 and CDR2 (germline): GTSNPN, SVGIG (reference sequence). The CDR3 DNA follows: TGTGCCTGGCGGGGCTCCCGGGGCAGGGCGGGGACTGAAGCTTTCTTT. Translating gives CAWRGSRGRAGTEAFF. Based on the CDR3 plus reference TRBV30 and TRBJ1-1, the full variable domain is SQTIHQWPATLVQPVGSPLSLECTVEGTSNPNLYWYRQAAGRGLQLLFYSVGIGQISSEVPQNLSASRPQDRQFILSSKKLLLSDSGFYLCAWRGSRGRAGTEAFFGQGTRLTVV.

The chain couples TRBV2 to TRBJ1-5; the match to TRBD1 covers 8 bases. Germline V gives CDR1 SNHLY, CDR2 FYNNEI. CDR3 length: 14 amino acids. Losses at the gene ends were 6 bases for V and 3 bases for J; bases not matched to a gene: 4. The CDR3 sequence: CASSQDRDNQPQHF. DNA of the CDR3: TGTGCCAGCAGCCAGGACAGGGACAATCAGCCCCAGCATTTT.

Turning to this clone: This specimen includes other DNA sequences encoding the same CDR3. V and J are TRBV7-2 and TRBJ2-1; tentatively, D is TRBD2 (5 bases). Deletions cut 1 base from V and 0 bases from J, with 7 bases between. The germline V gene encodes CDR1 SGHTA and CDR2 FQGNSA. The CDR3 extends over 15 amino acids. The CDR3 DNA is TGTGCCAGCAGCTTAGACCGGGGCTCCTACAATGAGCAGTTCTTC. It translates to CASSLDRGSYNEQFF.

The V call is TRBV6-6, the J call TRBJ2-3, with D possibly matching TRBD1 (5 bases). The V end was cut by 6 bases, the J end by 4 bases, with 11 bases between. Germline values: CDR1 MNHNY, CDR2 SVGAGI (reference sequence). This CDR3 is 13 amino acids long. CDR3 region: CASRGLVSDTQYF. CDR3 sequence (DNA): TGTGCCAGCAGGGGGCTGGTGTCAGATACGCAGTATTTT.

The chain has TRBV13 and TRBJ2-7; tentatively, D is TRBD1 (5 bases). The length of the CDR3 is 15 residues. V was shortened by 5 bases and J by 3 bases, with 17 bases between the two germline ends. Germline V gives CDR1 PRHDT, CDR2 FYEKMQ (reference sequence). The CDR3 spells CASSNLLDKSYEQYF. The CDR3 DNA is TGTGCCAGCAGCAACCTCCTGGACAAAAGCTACGAGCAGTACTTC.

This clone was counted a single time. CDR3 in DNA: TGTGCCAGCAGCCGGGGGCAGTTCTTC. The encoded protein is CASSRGQFF. This chain links TRBV5-8 with TRBJ2-1; weak D call: TRBD2 (5 bases). This CDR3 spans 9 amino acids. V lost 4 bases to trimming and J lost 12 bases, with 5 bases between them. Per the germline V gene, CDR1 is SGHTS and CDR2 is YDEGEE.

The gene calls are TRBV5-1 and TRBJ2-7; 7 nucleotides match TRBD2. The trim removed 0 bases at V and 4 bases at J, leaving 10 bases unmatched. The CDR3 is 16 residues long. The germline CDR1 and CDR2 sequences are SGHRS and YFSETQ. For the CDR3, the DNA is TGCGCCAGCAGCTTGGACGGCGGCGGGAGAGGGTACGAGCAGTACTTC. Translating gives CASSLDGGGRGYEQYF.

This chain uses TRBV18 with TRBJ2-5, with 8 bases lining up with TRBD2. Germline CDR1 reads KGHSH; CDR2 reads LQKENI. V shed 4 bases and J 1 base; nucleotides not matched to a gene: 8. The CDR3 has 16 amino acids. The CDR3 DNA sequence: TGTGCCAGCTCACTTGTAGTAGCGGGGCTCCAAGAGACCCAGTACTTC. Protein product: CASSLVVAGLQETQYF.

The rearrangement joins TRBV19 to TRBJ1-4; the D is unclear. This CDR3 has 14 amino acids. The ends were cut back, 4 bases at V and 4 bases at J, with 10 bases in the middle. Germline CDR1 and CDR2: LNHDA and SQIVND (reference sequence). CDR3 DNA: TGTGCCAGTAGTAGCGGGCAGCTTAATGAAAAACTGTTTTTT. Protein sequence: CASSSGQLNEKLFF.